Listed here are 17 T cell receptor beta chains from one sample, sequenced in a study of a mutant IDH1 vaccine in newly diagnosed glioma. No antigen is known for these receptors. The time point was: week 35, safety follow-up. Mutant IDH1 20-mer peptide, at 300 ug, made up each vaccine dose, with topical imiquimod. Method: immunoSEQ multiplex PCR; TCRdb's copy keeps in-frame clones and lacks some. Here the sample spans about 55,000 clones, around four fifths being singletons. Source: PBMCs, taken from a glioma patient whose treatment included an IDH1 peptide vaccine. The receptors shown here come from a woman younger than 30 with glioma.

This chain links TRBV2 with TRBJ1-5; no reliable D call. CDR3 length equals 12 residues. The germline V and J ends were trimmed by 8 bases and 3 bases, with 8 bases remaining between them. From germline, CDR1 is SNHLY and CDR2 FYNNEI. The CDR3 region is CASAGSNQPQHF. In nucleotides, the CDR3 is TGTGCCAGCGCGGGCTCCAATCAGCCCCAGCATTTT. Looking up the rest from reference TRBV2 and TRBJ1-5 gives the full variable domain: EPEVTQTPSHQVTQMGQEVILRCVPISNHLYFYWYRQILGQKVEFLVSFYNNEISEKSEIFDDQFSVERPDGSNFTLKIRSTKLEDSAMYFCASAGSNQPQHFGDGTRLSIL.

The rearrangement links TRBV5-8 to TRBJ1-2; perhaps TRBD1 as D (6 bases). CDR1 is SGHTS and CDR2 is YDEGEE in the germline V gene. The ends were cut back, 5 bases at V and 2 bases at J, with 16 bases in the middle. CDR3 length: 15 residues. The CDR3 bases are TGTGCCAGCAGTCGGCCGGGGGCGTCGAACTATGGCTACACCTTC. It yields the protein CASSRPGASNYGYTF.

The CDR3: CAISVGASGGASDTQYF. As DNA, the CDR3 is TGTGCCATCAGTGTGGGGGCTAGCGGGGGGGCGTCGGATACGCAGTATTTT. The J gene is TRBJ2-3, the V gene TRBV10-3; TRBD2 agrees at 12 bases. This CDR3 has 17 residues. CDR1 and CDR2 from the germline V gene are ENHRY and SYGVKD. The V and J ends lost 4 bases and 6 bases, in that order; junction bases with no gene match: 11.

The J gene is TRBJ1-1, the V gene TRBV6-6; no definite D call. CDR1 is MNHNY, CDR2 SVGAGI, per germline (reference sequence). Trimming took 2 bases from V and 11 from J, leaving 6 bases between them. CDR3 length equals 10 residues. CDR3: CASSYQRAFF. The CDR3 DNA sequence: TGTGCCAGCAGTTACCAGAGGGCTTTCTTT.

This clone was seen a few times. The rearrangement links TRBV27 to TRBJ1-5; D gene ambiguous. In germline, CDR1 is MNHEY, CDR2 SMNVEV (reference sequence). The length of the CDR3 is 13 residues. V shed 3 bases and J shed 7 bases, with 10 bases lying between them. The CDR3 protein is CASSFRFRQPQHF. CDR3 coding DNA: TGTGCCAGCAGTTTTCGATTTAGACAGCCCCAGCATTTT.

This clone was counted a few times. The chain recombines TRBV7-9 with TRBJ1-1; D unclear. The CDR3 is 12 residues long. CDR1 SEHNR and CDR2 FQNEAQ come from the germline V gene (reference sequence). V lost 1 base, J lost 5 bases, and 5 bases lay in between. Here the CDR3 reads CASSLGRTEAFF. In DNA, the CDR3 is TGTGCCAGCAGCTTAGGGAGGACTGAAGCTTTCTTT. Full variable domain (remainder filled in from reference TRBV7-9 and TRBJ1-1): DTGVSQNPRHKITKRGQNVTFRCDPISEHNRLYWYRQTLGQGPEFLTYFQNEAQLEKSRLLSDRFSAERPKGSFSTLEIQRTEQGDSAMYLCASSLGRTEAFFGQGTRLTVV.

The J gene is TRBJ2-1, the V gene TRBV10-3, with TRBD2 matching 10 bases. Looked up from germline, CDR1 is ENHRY and CDR2 is SYGVKD. The CDR3 runs 18 residues. The V and J ends lost 0 bases and 5 bases, in that order; junction bases with no gene match: 10. For the CDR3, the DNA is TGTGCCATCAGTGAGTCTCCCCCCACAACTAGCGGGGACAATGAGCAGTTCTTC. Its protein product is CAISESPPTTSGDNEQFF.

V gene TRBV11-3 combines with J gene TRBJ2-5; TRBD1 agrees at 12 bases. CDR1 is SGHNT, CDR2 YENEEA, per germline. The junction had 5 bases not matched to a gene; V was cut back by 5 bases and J by 4 bases. The CDR3 spans 15 residues. CDR3 amino acids: CASSPGQGAGETQYF. DNA for the CDR3: TGTGCCAGCAGCCCGGGACAGGGGGCAGGAGAGACCCAGTACTTC.

CDR3 DNA: TGCAGCGGCACCGGGGAGCTGTTTTTT. This codes for CSGTGELFF. The chain carries TRBV29-1 and TRBJ2-2; unclear D gene. Deletions cut 7 bases from V and 4 bases from J, with 1 base between. Germline loops: CDR1 SQVTM, CDR2 ANQGSEA. This CDR3 comprises 9 residues.

This clone was counted a few times. The CDR3 spells CASSFRRGTEAFF. CDR3 bases: TGTGCCAGCAGCTTCCGAAGGGGCACTGAAGCTTTCTTT. The V gene is TRBV7-3, the J gene TRBJ1-1, with a possible D match to TRBD1 (5 bases). CDR3 length: 13 residues. Germline V gene data show CDR1 as SGHTA and CDR2 as FQGTGA. Trimming shortened V by 3 bases and J by 4 bases, and 9 bases separated the two germline ends.

This clone was counted only a few times. This sequence joins TRBV4-3 and TRBJ1-1; the D gene is possibly TRBD1 (5 bases). Trimming left V 3 bases short and J 8 bases short, with 7 bases between. Germline CDR1 reads LGHNA; CDR2 reads YSLEER. The length of the CDR3 is 11 residues. CDR3 sequence: CASSQGPEAFF. For the CDR3, the DNA is TGCGCCAGCAGCCAGGGGCCCGAAGCTTTCTTT.

This rearrangement joins TRBV2 to TRBJ1-4; 9 bases match TRBD1. The germline V gene has CDR1 SNHLY and CDR2 FYNNEI. The trim removed 5 bases at V and 7 bases at J, leaving 5 bases unmatched. This CDR3 contains 14 residues. CDR3 bases: TGTGCCAGCAGTTGGACAGGGGAGGGTGAAAAACTGTTTTTT. Its protein product is CASSWTGEGEKLFF.

CDR3 sequence reads: CASSLTSGVTDTQYF. The CDR3 DNA sequence: TGTGCCAGCAGCCTGACTAGCGGGGTCACAGATACGCAGTATTTT. V gene TRBV7-3 combines with J gene TRBJ2-3, with 11 positions matching TRBD2. Germline assignment: CDR1 SGHTA and CDR2 FQGTGA. CDR3 length equals 15 residues. V shed 5 bases and J 2 bases; nucleotides not matched to a gene: 3. The variable domain in full, completed from reference TRBV7-3 and TRBJ2-3, reads GAGVSQTPSNKVTEKGKYVELRCDPISGHTALYWYRQSLGQGPEFLIYFQGTGAADDSGLPNDRFFAVRPEGSVSTLKIQRTERGDSAVYLCASSLTSGVTDTQYFGPGTRLTVL.

This chain uses TRBV9 with TRBJ2-1; 10 bases agree with TRBD2. The CDR3 has 15 amino acids. With 0 bases clipped from V and 8 bases from J, the junction kept 5 bases outside the gene matches. Germline V CDR1 and CDR2: SGDLS, YYNGEE. CDR3 DNA sequence: TGTGCCAGCAGCGTAGGAGCGGGGGGGCGTTATGAGCAGTTCTTC. This translates into CASSVGAGGRYEQFF.

The chain joins TRBV5-1 to TRBJ1-1; D not resolved. This CDR3 has 14 amino acids. The V and J ends lost 0 bases and 3 bases respectively, with 9 bases between them. The germline CDR1 and CDR2 sequences are SGHRS and YFSETQ. DNA of the CDR3: TGCGCCAGCAGCTTGGAACCCCCATACACTGAAGCTTTCTTT. Amino acids: CASSLEPPYTEAFF. The full variable domain, completed using reference TRBV5-1 and TRBJ1-1, is KAGVTQTPRYLIKTRGQQVTLSCSPISGHRSVSWYQQTPGQGLQFLFEYFSETQRNKGNFPGRFSGRQFSNSRSEMNVSTLELGDSALYLCASSLEPPYTEAFFGQGTRLTVV.

J is TRBJ1-1 and V is TRBV10-3; D may be TRBD1 (6 bases). Trimming removed 10 bases from V and 1 base from J, with 16 bases in between. The germline V gene encodes CDR1 ENHRY and CDR2 SYGVKD. This CDR3 region has 14 residues. CDR3 coding DNA: TGTGCCAGTTTGGCAGGGGCCTGGAACACTGAAGCTTTCTTT. Its protein product is CASLAGAWNTEAFF.

This rearrangement joins TRBV27 to TRBJ2-5, with D possibly matching TRBD2 (5 bases). With 4 bases removed from V and 5 bases from J, the gap between germline ends came to 14 bases. The CDR3 has 14 amino acids. CDR1 is MNHEY and CDR2 is SMNVEV in the germline V gene (reference sequence). The CDR3 spells CASSSRAGWETQYF. The CDR3 bases are TGTGCCAGCAGTTCGCGGGCCGGGTGGGAGACCCAGTACTTC.